The 23 T cell receptor beta chains listed next were all sequenced from one sample in a study of vaccination and CD4 T cells after COVID-19. The antigens these receptors bind are not known. Sequencing of DNA taken from cultured CD4+ T cells relied on the Oncomine TCR Beta short-read assay. TCRdb re-derived calls from the PCR reads in MiXCR, one entry per CDR3 protein. This sample yields fewer than 15,000 distinct CDR3 sequences, of which 48% are seen a single time; 14% belongs to the top ten. Treatment reported: approximately 11-day PBMC culture with coronavirus spike peptide pools or control peptides (ViraFEST assay). The sequencing sample was made of CD4+ T cells from blood, cultured in vitro. Receptors were obtained from a human donor who had recovered from COVID-19.

The chain combines TRBV7-2 with TRBJ2-3, with D unresolved. Germline V CDR1 and CDR2: SGHTA, FQGNSA. Trimming shortened V by 3 bases and J by 4 bases, and 5 bases separated the two germline ends. CDR3 length equals 12 residues. The CDR3 loop reads CASSFRADTQYF. Written as DNA, the CDR3 is TGTGCCAGCAGCTTTAGGGCAGATACGCAGTATTTT.

There are a few counts of this clonotype. The chain employs TRBV6-5 and TRBJ1-5, with D unresolved. CDR1 is MNHEY and CDR2 is SVGAGI in the germline V gene. This CDR3 is built from 14 residues. Deletions cut 3 bases from V and 7 bases from J, with 13 bases between. CDR3 nucleotide sequence: TGTGCCAGCAGTTATGTAGGGATCGGACAGCCCCAGCATTTT. It specifies CASSYVGIGQPQHF.

This clonotype was seen a handful of times. The rearrangement joins TRBV24-1 to TRBJ2-2; the D is unclear. The ends were cut back, 10 bases at V and 6 bases at J, with 8 bases in the middle. Germline V CDR1 and CDR2: KGHDR, SFDVKD. CDR3 length: 11 amino acids. The CDR3 bases are TGTGCCACAAAAAGGGCCGGGGAGCTGTTTTTT. Amino acids: CATKRAGELFF.

This chain links TRBV28 with TRBJ1-5; 9 nucleotides agree with TRBD1. V was pared by 9 bases and J by 0 bases, with 9 bases of the junction left unmatched. The germline V gene has CDR1 MDHEN and CDR2 SYDVKM. The CDR3 length is 16 residues. CDR3 bases: TGTGCCAGTTCCGGGACAGGGAGTGATAGCAATCAGCCCCAGCATTTT. It translates to CASSGTGSDSNQPQHF. The full variable domain, rest sourced from reference TRBV28 and TRBJ1-5, is DVKVTQSSRYLVKRTGEKVFLECVQDMDHENMFWYRQDPGLGLRLIYFSYDVKMKEKGDIPEGYSVSREKKERFSLILESASTNQTSMYLCASSGTGSDSNQPQHFGDGTRLSIL.

The CDR3 loop is CASSQQGVNQPQHF. In nucleotides, the CDR3 is TGTGCCAGCAGTCAACAGGGGGTAAATCAGCCCCAGCATTTT. The chain employs TRBV6-1 and TRBJ1-5; 8 positions agree with TRBD1. This CDR3 has 14 amino acids. With 5 bases clipped from V and 4 bases from J, the junction kept 4 bases outside the gene matches. Germline V lookup: CDR1 MNHNS, CDR2 SASEGT.

This clonotype turned up a few times. The rearrangement links TRBV7-9 to TRBJ1-3, with D perhaps TRBD1 (5 bases). V gave up 5 bases and J gave up 4 bases, with 18 bases separating them. This CDR3 is 16 amino acids long. The germline gives CDR1 SEHNR, CDR2 FQNEAQ (reference sequence). CDR3 coding DNA: TGTGCCAGCAGCCCGGCCAGCCCACGGGGGGGAAACACCATATATTTT. This gives the protein CASSPASPRGGNTIYF.

This sequence joins TRBV24-1 and TRBJ2-5; D gene unclear. Per germline, CDR1 KGHDR and CDR2 SFDVKD. Between the trimmed V and J ends, which lost 0 bases and 4 bases, there was a span of 5 bases. There are 13 residues in the CDR3. CDR3 coding DNA: TGTGCCACCAGTGATTTGGGGTTAGAGACCCAGTACTTC. This translates into CATSDLGLETQYF.

The V and J genes are TRBV5-5 and TRBJ1-2, with 9 bases aligning to TRBD1. Germline CDR1 and CDR2: SGHKS and YYEKEE (reference sequence). The CDR3 runs to 15 residues. Trimming removed 0 bases from V and 7 bases from J; junction bases left unmatched: 7. CDR3 amino acids: CASSLAGQGLFGYTF. The CDR3 region has the DNA TGTGCCAGCAGCTTGGCGGGACAGGGATTGTTTGGCTACACCTTC.

This clonotype was found once. V usage is TRBV11-2 and J usage is TRBJ2-1; 9 bases line up with TRBD1. Trimming at V came to 5 bases and at J to 3 bases, leaving 5 bases not matched to a gene. From germline, CDR1 is SGHAT and CDR2 FQNNGV. The CDR3 spans 15 residues. The CDR3 sequence is CASSVDRGNYNEQFF. In nucleotides, the CDR3 is TGTGCCAGCAGCGTTGACAGGGGGAACTACAATGAGCAGTTCTTC.

In this sample, this clonotype turned up once. V and J are TRBV24-1 and TRBJ2-7; D call uncertain. From germline, CDR1 is KGHDR and CDR2 SFDVKD. The CDR3 sequence is 13 residues long. V was cut by 4 bases and J by 2 bases, with 8 bases left in between. CDR3 DNA sequence: TGTGCCACCAGTGAACCAAGGACCTACGAGCAGTACTTC. The encoded protein is CATSEPRTYEQYF.

This clonotype was seen more than once but under ten times. This rearrangement joins TRBV27 to TRBJ1-1; possibly TRBD1 for D (5 bases). The V gene lost 4 bases and the J gene lost 4 bases, with 16 bases spanning the gap. Per the germline V gene, CDR1 is MNHEY and CDR2 is SMNVEV (reference sequence). This CDR3 has 15 amino acids. The CDR3 here is CASSSILQGPTEAFF. The CDR3 DNA reads TGTGCCAGCAGTTCTATTCTCCAGGGACCCACTGAAGCTTTCTTT.

This chain uses TRBV4-1 with TRBJ1-6, with D possibly being TRBD1 (5 bases). V was shortened by 0 bases and J by 4 bases, with 13 bases between the two germline ends. The CDR3 consists of 17 residues. Germline CDR1 reads MGHRA; CDR2 reads YSYEKL. CDR3: CASSQDLRRGYNSPLHF. The CDR3 DNA follows: TGCGCCAGCAGCCAAGATCTTAGGCGGGGGTATAATTCACCCCTCCACTTT.

V gene TRBV6-2 or TRBV6-3 combines with J gene TRBJ2-2; D perhaps matches TRBD2 (6 bases). Germline-derived CDR1 and CDR2 are MNHEY and SVGEGT. The CDR3 is made up of 13 amino acids. With 2 bases removed from V and 11 bases from J, the gap between germline ends came to 12 bases. The CDR3 nucleotides are TGTGCCAGCAGTTACGGGACTCGTCGAGAGCTGTTTTTT. Its translation: CASSYGTRRELFF.

The sample holds a few counts of this clonotype. The chain recombines TRBV19 with TRBJ1-5; 7 bases match TRBD1. Unmatched junction bases numbered 4, after V lost 8 bases and J lost 0 bases. The CDR3 has 14 amino acids. Germline CDR1 and CDR2: LNHDA and SQIVND (reference sequence). Here the CDR3 DNA reads TGTGCCAGTGGGACAGCTCTTAGCAATCAGCCCCAGCATTTT. This sequence encodes CASGTALSNQPQHF.

The sample holds a few counts of this clonotype. The J gene is TRBJ2-5, the V gene TRBV20-1; 14 bases are a match to TRBD2. Germline V gene sequence: CDR1 DFQATT, CDR2 SNEGSKA (reference sequence). Germline trimming cut 3 bases from V and 4 bases from J; bases unmatched to any gene: 4. CDR3 length: 15 amino acids. The DNA for the CDR3 is TGCAGTGCTAGTCCGGGACTAGCGGGAGTAGAGACCCAGTACTTC. Encoded protein: CSASPGLAGVETQYF.

This clonotype turned up a few times. The chain uses TRBV7-3 and TRBJ2-4, with D unresolved. The germline gives CDR1 SGHTA, CDR2 FQGTGA. The CDR3 totals 13 residues. With 0 bases removed from V and 5 bases from J, the gap between germline ends came to 5 bases. CDR3 amino acids: CASSLTRENIQYF. In DNA, the CDR3 is TGTGCCAGCAGCTTAACGCGAGAAAACATTCAGTACTTC. Variable domain in full (rest from reference TRBV7-3 and TRBJ2-4): GAGVSQTPSNKVTEKGKYVELRCDPISGHTALYWYRQSLGQGPEFLIYFQGTGAADDSGLPNDRFFAVRPEGSVSTLKIQRTERGDSAVYLCASSLTRENIQYFGAGTRLSVL.

The chain is built from TRBV7-2 and TRBJ2-1; possibly TRBD1 or TRBD2 for D (5 bases each). This CDR3 has 14 amino acids. The V gene's germline CDR1 is SGHTA and CDR2 FQGNSA. Trimming removed 5 bases at V and 6 bases at J, with 14 bases between. CDR3 nucleotides: TGTGCCAGCAGCCCCGGGACGGCATTCAATGAGCAGTTCTTC. Protein: CASSPGTAFNEQFF. Based on the CDR3 plus reference TRBV7-2 and TRBJ2-1, the full variable domain is GAGVSQSPSNKVTEKGKDVELRCDPISGHTALYWYRQSLGQGLEFLIYFQGNSAPDKSGLPSDRFSAERTGGSVSTLTIQRTQQEDSAVYLCASSPGTAFNEQFFGPGTRLTVL.

V is TRBV11-3 and J is TRBJ2-4, with 8 bases aligning to TRBD1. The V segment lost 5 bases and the J segment 7 bases; nucleotides outside the gene matches: 1. Germline V lookup: CDR1 SGHNT, CDR2 YENEEA. The CDR3 is made up of 12 amino acids. The CDR3 sequence: CASSGQGNIQYF. Here the CDR3 DNA reads TGTGCCAGCAGCGGACAGGGCAACATTCAGTACTTC.

In its sample, this clonotype was seen a few times. V gene TRBV6-2 or TRBV6-3 combines with J gene TRBJ2-4; weak D call: TRBD2 (7 bases). Germline V lookup: CDR1 MNHEY, CDR2 SVGEGT. V was pared by 2 bases and J by 1 base, with 9 bases between. The CDR3 loop spans 15 amino acids. Here the CDR3 reads CASSYGGAAKNIQYF. CDR3 in DNA: TGTGCCAGCAGTTACGGGGGGGCTGCCAAAAACATTCAGTACTTC.

The chain links TRBV11-3 to TRBJ2-1, with D tentatively TRBD1 or TRBD2 (5 bases each). V lost 5 bases to trimming and J lost 0 bases, with 11 bases between them. Germline CDR1 reads SGHNT; CDR2 reads YENEEA. This CDR3 is 15 amino acids long. DNA of the CDR3: TGTGCCAGCAGCACCTGGGACCACTCCTACAATGAGCAGTTCTTC. It is translated as CASSTWDHSYNEQFF.

The gene calls are TRBV20-1 and TRBJ2-4, with no clear D. The CDR3 spans 12 residues. The ends were cut back, 4 bases at V and 7 bases at J, with 11 bases in the middle. CDR1 is DFQATT and CDR2 is SNEGSKA in the germline V gene (reference sequence). CDR3 loop: CSATKTGNIQYF. The CDR3 DNA reads as TGCAGTGCTACAAAAACCGGGAACATTCAGTACTTC.

In its sample, this clonotype was seen a few times. This chain uses TRBV6-1 with TRBJ2-1; 8 bases match TRBD2. V trimming: 7 bases; J trimming: 9 bases; junction bases outside the gene matches: 11. The germline V gene encodes CDR1 MNHNS and CDR2 SASEGT. The CDR3 consists of 14 residues. CDR3 amino acids: CASNRGGSGIEQFF. The CDR3 region has the DNA TGTGCCAGCAACCGGGGGGGATCGGGCATTGAGCAGTTCTTC.

The J gene is TRBJ2-2, the V gene TRBV5-4; D remains ambiguous. V was shortened by 0 bases and J by 1 base, with 7 bases between the two germline ends. There are 15 residues in the CDR3. The germline gives CDR1 SGHNT, CDR2 YYREEE (reference sequence). The CDR3 DNA is TGTGCCAGCAGCTTGGACCACAGGAACACCGGGGAGCTGTTTTTT. Residues: CASSLDHRNTGELFF.